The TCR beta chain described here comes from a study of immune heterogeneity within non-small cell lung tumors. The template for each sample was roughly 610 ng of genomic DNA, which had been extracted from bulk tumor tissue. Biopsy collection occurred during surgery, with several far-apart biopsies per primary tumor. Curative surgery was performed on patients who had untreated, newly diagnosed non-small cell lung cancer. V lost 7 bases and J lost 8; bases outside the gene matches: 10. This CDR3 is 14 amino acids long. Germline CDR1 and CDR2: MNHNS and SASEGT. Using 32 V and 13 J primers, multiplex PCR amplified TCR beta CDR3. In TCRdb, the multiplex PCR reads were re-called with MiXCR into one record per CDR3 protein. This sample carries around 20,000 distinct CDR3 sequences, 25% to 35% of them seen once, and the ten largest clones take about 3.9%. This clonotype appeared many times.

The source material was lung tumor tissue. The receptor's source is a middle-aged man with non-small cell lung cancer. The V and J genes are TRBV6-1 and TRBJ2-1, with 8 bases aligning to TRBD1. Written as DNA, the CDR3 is TGTGCCAGCAAATCAGGGGGCTCATTTGATGAGCAGTTCTTC. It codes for CASKSGGSFDEQFF.